These 15 T cell receptor beta chains share one sample of origin, sequenced in a study of response to subunit inactivated influenza vaccine. TCRdb called the RT-PCR reads again in MiXCR, with one record for every CDR3 protein. The sample shows a few hundred thousand distinct CDR3 sequences, approximately 11% of them seen only once. Specimen: PBMCs from blood, collected around seven weeks after vaccination. These receptors were taken from a man in his fifties who received an inactivated influenza vaccine.

The table lists this clonotype with a few counts. This chain links TRBV7-2 with TRBJ1-3; D ambiguous. Germline V gene sequence: CDR1 SGHTA, CDR2 FQGNSA. The CDR3 totals 15 residues. Trimming shortened V by 5 bases and J by 4 bases, and 15 bases separated the two germline ends. The CDR3 region is CASSPVGLGGNTIYF. Here the CDR3 DNA reads TGTGCCAGCAGCCCAGTGGGGTTAGGAGGAAACACCATATATTTT.

This clonotype has a count of ten or more. The CDR3 sequence: CASSQGYSRLAKNIQYF. The CDR3 coding sequence is TGCGCCAGCAGCCAAGGTTACAGCCGGCTAGCCAAAAACATTCAGTACTTC. This chain links TRBV4-1 with TRBJ2-4; no clear D. The CDR3 runs to 17 residues. V gave up 1 base and J gave up 0 bases, with 13 bases separating them. The germline gives CDR1 MGHRA, CDR2 YSYEKL.

In its sample, this clonotype was seen many times. The rearrangement links TRBV7-2 to TRBJ1-3; a weak D match, TRBD1 (6 bases). Deletions cut 5 bases from V and 2 bases from J, with 10 bases between. There are 14 residues in the CDR3. Germline-derived CDR1 and CDR2 are SGHTA and FQGNSA. CDR3 loop: CASSLNRAGNTIYF. CDR3 bases: TGTGCCAGCAGCCTGAACAGGGCTGGAAACACCATATATTTT.

V usage is TRBV18 and J usage is TRBJ2-5; 7 nucleotides align to TRBD1. Germline V gene lookup returns CDR1 KGHSH and CDR2 LQKENI. The CDR3 is 15 amino acids. V lost 2 bases, J lost 1 base, and 4 bases stayed unmatched. The CDR3 sequence is CASSPTGVPQETQYF. The CDR3 DNA reads as TGTGCCAGCTCACCAACAGGGGTGCCCCAAGAGACCCAGTACTTC. Full variable domain (outside the CDR3, taken from reference TRBV18 and TRBJ2-5): NAGVMQNPRHLVRRRGQEARLRCSPMKGHSHVYWYRQLPEEGLKFMVYLQKENIIDESGMPKERFSAEFPKEGPSILRIQQVVRGDSAAYFCASSPTGVPQETQYFGPGTRLLVL.

There are a few counts of this clonotype. The J gene is TRBJ2-3, the V gene TRBV5-1, with D perhaps matching TRBD1 or TRBD2 (5 bases each). In germline, CDR1 is SGHRS, CDR2 YFSETQ. V gave up 2 bases and J gave up 4 bases, with 11 bases separating them. This CDR3 spans 14 amino acids. CDR3 sequence reads: CASSFARGADTQYF. CDR3 coding DNA: TGCGCCAGCAGCTTTGCTAGAGGGGCAGATACGCAGTATTTT.

This clonotype was seen only a few times. The J gene is TRBJ1-1, the V gene TRBV20-1; TRBD1 might be the D (6 bases). Between the trimmed V and J ends, which lost 0 bases and 5 bases, there was a span of 13 bases. Germline V gene lookup returns CDR1 DFQATT and CDR2 SNEGSKA (reference sequence). There are 14 residues in the CDR3. Written as DNA, the CDR3 is TGCAGTGCTAGAGACCCCAGGGGTTGGACTGAAGCTTTCTTT. This gives the protein CSARDPRGWTEAFF.

In this sample, this clonotype turned up a few times. This rearrangement joins TRBV12-3 or TRBV12-4 to TRBJ1-5; D gene uncertain. CDR3 length: 13 amino acids. Between the trimmed V and J ends, which lost 6 bases and 6 bases, there was a span of 12 bases. Here the CDR3 reads CASRLGGSQPQHF. CDR3 sequence (DNA): TGTGCCAGCAGGTTGGGTGGCAGTCAGCCCCAGCATTTT.

The chain has TRBV20-1 and TRBJ2-7; D remains unclear. This CDR3 has 13 amino acids. V shed 5 bases and J shed 4 bases, with 15 bases lying between them. CDR1 is DFQATT, CDR2 SNEGSKA, per germline (reference sequence). CDR3 nucleotides: TGCAGTGCTCCGCCCAGGTCGGTGTACGAGCAGTACTTC. Residues: CSAPPRSVYEQYF.

This clonotype was counted only a few times. V is TRBV20-1 and J is TRBJ1-5; 7 bases agree with TRBD1. Germline V gene data show CDR1 as DFQATT and CDR2 as SNEGSKA (reference sequence). The CDR3 spans 15 residues. The CDR3 sequence: CRATGDEVANQPQHF. The CDR3 DNA reads as TGCAGGGCAACAGGGGACGAGGTGGCCAATCAGCCCCAGCATTTT.

The chain combines TRBV5-1 with TRBJ2-5; D possibly corresponds to TRBD2 (5 bases). Trimming shortened V by 4 bases and J by 1 base, and 14 bases separated the two germline ends. This CDR3 comprises 15 residues. Germline loops: CDR1 SGHRS, CDR2 YFSETQ. The chain's CDR3 is CASSKSSGLQETQYF. Written as DNA, the CDR3 is TGCGCCAGCAGCAAATCCAGCGGACTCCAAGAGACCCAGTACTTC.

The chain carries TRBV5-1 and TRBJ2-3; D is unclear. The V gene's germline CDR1 is SGHRS and CDR2 YFSETQ. Trimming removed 2 bases at V and 3 bases at J, with 13 bases between. The CDR3 has 15 amino acids. The CDR3 protein is CASSFGPLGTDTQYF. In nucleotides, the CDR3 is TGCGCCAGCAGCTTTGGGCCCCTTGGGACAGATACGCAGTATTTT.

This chain joins TRBV28 and TRBJ1-3, with D possibly being TRBD1 (6 bases). The CDR3 has 14 amino acids. Germline V CDR1 and CDR2: MDHEN, SYDVKM. V lost 6 bases to trimming and J lost 2 bases, with 11 bases between them. The CDR3 DNA sequence: TGTGCCAGCAGCTCCACAGGGACTGGAAACACCATATATTTT. It yields the protein CASSSTGTGNTIYF.

This clonotype has ten or more counts. V and J are TRBV7-9 and TRBJ2-7; D is possibly TRBD2 (5 bases). Germline V lookup: CDR1 SEHNR, CDR2 FQNEAQ (reference sequence). The CDR3 runs to 14 residues. The V and J ends lost 2 bases and 3 bases respectively, with 11 bases between them. The CDR3 loop is CASSLKGSGYEQYF. The CDR3 DNA reads as TGTGCCAGCAGCTTAAAGGGCAGCGGCTACGAGCAGTACTTC.

The chain has TRBV7-2 and TRBJ2-7; 11 positions match TRBD2. J lost 7 bases, V lost 0 bases, and 8 bases had no gene match. The CDR3 contains 16 residues. Germline V CDR1 and CDR2: SGHTA, FQGNSA. In nucleotides, the CDR3 is TGTGCCAGCAGCTTAGCTAGCGGGAGGGCCCTGGGGGAGCAGTACTTC. Its protein product is CASSLASGRALGEQYF.

This clonotype appeared many times. The chain joins TRBV5-1 to TRBJ2-1, with 7 bases matching TRBD1. Germline-derived CDR1 and CDR2 are SGHRS and YFSETQ. CDR3 length: 14 residues. Trimming cost V 0 bases and J 5 bases; bases outside gene matches: 2. DNA of the CDR3: TGCGCCAGCAGCTTGGGGGACAGTAACAATGAGCAGTTCTTC. Amino acid sequence: CASSLGDSNNEQFF.